The next 24 T cell receptor beta chains were all read from a single sample in a study of cytomegalovirus exposure and HLA in healthy donors. With 60 Vbeta and 13 Jbeta primers, the PCR was carried out. Sequenced by immunoSEQ multiplex PCR; TCRdb stores in-frame clones only, minus some. The sample includes some 210,000 clones, about 72% of them seen just once. Sequenced material: PBMCs. The origin of the receptors is a male donor in good health and CMV-seronegative.

This clone has a handful of counts. The gene calls are TRBV10-1 and TRBJ2-3; 8 bases are shared with TRBD1. The trim removed 6 bases at V and 2 bases at J, leaving 4 bases unmatched. The CDR3 covers 14 residues. The germline V gene has CDR1 WNHNN and CDR2 SYGVQD (reference sequence). CDR3 residues: CASSRDRTTDTQYF. The CDR3 nucleotides are TGCGCCAGCAGCCGGGACAGGACCACAGATACGCAGTATTTT.

The V and J genes are TRBV27 and TRBJ2-3; maybe TRBD2 (5 bases). The germline V gene has CDR1 MNHEY and CDR2 SMNVEV (reference sequence). V lost 2 bases and J 0 bases, leaving 12 bases between the germline ends. The CDR3 runs 16 residues. DNA for the CDR3: TGTGCCAGCAGTTTAACCCGACGGACTAGCACAGATACGCAGTATTTT. Its translation is CASSLTRRTSTDTQYF.

This clone was detected only a few times. The chain recombines TRBV30 with TRBJ2-7, with 9 bases identical to TRBD2. The germline CDR1 and CDR2 sequences are GTSNPN and SVGIG (reference sequence). The CDR3 has 16 amino acids. After removal of 2 bases from V and 0 bases from J, the junction contained 8 bases not matched to a gene. The CDR3 sequence is CAWSLNRLAVSYEQYF. The CDR3 DNA is TGTGCCTGGAGTCTAAACCGACTAGCGGTCTCCTACGAGCAGTACTTC.

The chain couples TRBV19 to TRBJ2-7; weak D call: TRBD2 (6 bases). There are 13 residues in the CDR3. The V and J ends lost 3 bases and 5 bases respectively, with 11 bases between them. CDR1 is LNHDA, CDR2 SQIVND, per germline (reference sequence). CDR3: CASSIGGINEQYF. CDR3 coding DNA: TGTGCCAGTAGTATTGGAGGGATAAACGAGCAGTACTTC.

CDR3 region: CAWSVSALAGVPDTQYF. The CDR3 nucleotides read TGTGCCTGGAGTGTATCCGCTCTAGCGGGAGTTCCAGATACGCAGTATTTT. The gene calls are TRBV30 and TRBJ2-3; 10 bases align to TRBD2. The CDR3 length is 17 residues. Trimming at V came to 0 bases and at J to 4 bases, leaving 10 bases not matched to a gene. The germline gives CDR1 GTSNPN, CDR2 SVGIG (reference sequence).

This chain joins TRBV19 and TRBJ2-7, with 9 bases that match TRBD2. After removal of 5 bases from V and 7 bases from J, the junction contained 12 bases not matched to a gene. CDR3 length equals 15 residues. The germline gives CDR1 LNHDA, CDR2 SQIVND (reference sequence). The CDR3 region is CASSGVAGDLREQYF. CDR3 nucleotide sequence: TGTGCCAGTAGTGGGGTAGCGGGGGACCTACGAGAGCAGTACTTC.

The V call is TRBV19, the J call TRBJ2-2, with D possibly being TRBD1 (6 bases). The CDR3 totals 15 residues. V was cut by 7 bases and J by 1 base, with 13 bases left in between. Germline-derived CDR1 and CDR2 are LNHDA and SQIVND (reference sequence). The CDR3 region is CASTAGTLNTGELFF. In DNA, the CDR3 is TGTGCCAGTACCGCCGGGACACTGAACACCGGGGAGCTGTTTTTT.

J is TRBJ2-1 and V is TRBV19, with 11 bases aligning to TRBD2. The V and J ends lost 4 bases and 5 bases, in that order; junction bases with no gene match: 4. The germline gives CDR1 LNHDA, CDR2 SQIVND (reference sequence). The length of the CDR3 is 15 residues. The CDR3 bases are TGTGCCAGTAGTACCGGACTAGCGGGTAACAATGAGCAGTTCTTC. Residues: CASSTGLAGNNEQFF.

This clone appeared a few times. This sequence joins TRBV7-2 and TRBJ1-5; TRBD1 is a possible D gene (5 bases). CDR1 is SGHTA and CDR2 is FQGNSA in the germline V gene. CDR3 length: 14 amino acids. V was shortened by 1 base and J by 3 bases, with 7 bases between the two germline ends. The chain's CDR3 is CASSLGQLNQPQHF. The CDR3 DNA sequence: TGTGCCAGCAGCTTAGGACAGCTCAATCAGCCCCAGCATTTT.

This clone was counted a few times. The gene calls are TRBV5-4 and TRBJ1-1; D possibly corresponds to TRBD1 (6 bases). The CDR3 is 14 amino acids. The V gene lost 1 base and the J gene lost 7 bases, with 14 bases spanning the gap. The germline CDR1 and CDR2 sequences are SGHNT and YYREEE (reference sequence). The CDR3 DNA reads TGTGCCAGCAGCTTGAACAGGGTGGCAGATGAAGCTTTCTTT. This sequence encodes CASSLNRVADEAFF.

This clone was counted a single time. CDR3 region: CSEQGWGEDYGYTF. Written as DNA, the CDR3 is TGCAGCGAACAGGGTTGGGGAGAAGACTATGGCTACACCTTC. The rearrangement uses TRBV29-1 and TRBJ1-2; D may be TRBD1 (6 bases). The CDR3 is 14 amino acids. Germline V gene lookup returns CDR1 SQVTM and CDR2 ANQGSEA. Between the trimmed V and J ends, which lost 7 bases and 3 bases, there was a span of 18 bases.

V and J are TRBV28 and TRBJ1-5, with no clear D. V was pared by 1 base and J by 6 bases, with 4 bases between. CDR3 length: 12 amino acids. Germline CDR1 and CDR2: MDHEN and SYDVKM. The CDR3 DNA sequence: TGTGCCAGCAGTTTATCCCGTCAGCCCCAGCATTTT. This codes for CASSLSRQPQHF.

V usage is TRBV10-1 and J usage is TRBJ2-7, with 8 bases lining up with TRBD1. V was pared by 6 bases and J by 0 bases, with 10 bases of the junction left unmatched. Germline values: CDR1 WNHNN, CDR2 SYGVQD (reference sequence). The CDR3 covers 16 residues. CDR3 DNA sequence: TGCGCCAGCAGGGAAATCCGGGACAGGTCCTCCTACGAGCAGTACTTC. Translated, it gives CASREIRDRSSYEQYF.

This sequence joins TRBV11-1 and TRBJ2-5; D unresolved. Germline loops: CDR1 SGHAT, CDR2 FQDESV (reference sequence). There are 13 residues in the CDR3. Trimming left V 4 bases short and J 5 bases short, with 11 bases between. CDR3 sequence reads: CASSSLQWETQYF. CDR3 coding DNA: TGTGCCAGCAGCTCCCTTCAGTGGGAGACCCAGTACTTC.

The chain has TRBV7-9 and TRBJ2-7; 11 nucleotides align to TRBD1. J was trimmed by 7 bases and V by 5 bases; bases with no gene match: 13. The germline V gene encodes CDR1 SEHNR and CDR2 FQNEAQ (reference sequence). This CDR3 has 16 amino acids. In DNA form, the CDR3 reads TGTGCCAGCAGCCACCCCCGGGACAGGGGGACGGAAGAGCAGTACTTC. Its protein product is CASSHPRDRGTEEQYF. The full variable domain, in which reference TRBV7-9 and TRBJ2-7 provide the parts outside the CDR3, is DTGVSQNPRHKITKRGQNVTFRCDPISEHNRLYWYRQTLGQGPEFLTYFQNEAQLEKSRLLSDRFSAERPKGSFSTLEIQRTEQGDSAMYLCASSHPRDRGTEEQYFGPGTRLTVT.

As regards this clone: An end of the junction does not agree with germline; a read error may underlie this. The CDR3 is CATSRETGNHEQHF. In DNA, the CDR3 is TGCGCTACTTCCCGTGAGACAGGGAACCACGAGCAGCACTTC. The rearrangement joins TRBV5-1 to TRBJ2-7, with 7 bases lining up with TRBD1. Germline assignment: CDR1 SGHRS and CDR2 YFSETQ. The CDR3 has 14 residues.

J is TRBJ2-1 and V is TRBV6-1; D is possibly TRBD2 (6 bases). The V and J ends lost 5 bases and 6 bases respectively, with 11 bases between them. CDR3 length: 13 residues. CDR1 is MNHNS, CDR2 SASEGT, per germline. CDR3: CASSQLTSNEQFF. The DNA of the CDR3 is TGTGCCAGCAGTCAACTGACTAGCAATGAGCAGTTCTTC.

This clone was detected a few times. This chain uses TRBV7-3 with TRBJ2-1, with a weak D call TRBD1 (5 bases). The CDR3 totals 18 residues. Germline values: CDR1 SGHTA, CDR2 FQGTGA. The germline V and J ends were trimmed by 0 bases and 4 bases, with 19 bases remaining between them. CDR3 sequence: CASSLTGPVLGVYNEQFF. The CDR3 nucleotides are TGTGCCAGCAGCTTAACCGGACCGGTCCTAGGGGTTTACAATGAGCAGTTCTTC. The variable domain in full, completed from reference TRBV7-3 and TRBJ2-1, reads GAGVSQTPSNKVTEKGKYVELRCDPISGHTALYWYRQSLGQGPEFLIYFQGTGAADDSGLPNDRFFAVRPEGSVSTLKIQRTERGDSAVYLCASSLTGPVLGVYNEQFFGPGTRLTVL.

The chain has TRBV6-5 and TRBJ2-1, with 7 bases that match TRBD2. The germline CDR1 and CDR2 sequences are MNHEY and SVGAGI. The CDR3 runs 14 residues. The V and J ends lost 3 bases and 5 bases, in that order; junction bases with no gene match: 4. CDR3 loop: CASSYGTINNEQFF. Here the CDR3 DNA reads TGTGCCAGCAGTTATGGGACTATCAACAATGAGCAGTTCTTC.

Here the CDR3 reads CASSYKPSGRSNEQFF. CDR3 in DNA: TGTGCCAGCAGTTACAAACCGAGCGGGAGGTCGAATGAGCAGTTCTTC. V and J are TRBV6-5 and TRBJ2-1; 9 nucleotides line up with TRBD2. The germline gives CDR1 MNHEY, CDR2 SVGAGI. CDR3 length: 16 residues. J was trimmed by 7 bases and V by 2 bases; bases with no gene match: 9.

This chain joins TRBV19 and TRBJ2-2; 14 positions agree with TRBD2. Germline CDR1 reads LNHDA; CDR2 reads SQIVND (reference sequence). This CDR3 is built from 17 residues. Losses at the gene ends were 6 bases for V and 1 base for J; bases not matched to a gene: 4. The CDR3 nucleotides read TGTGCCAGTAGGCCCGGACTAGCGGGAGGGAACACCGGGGAGCTGTTTTTT. Protein: CASRPGLAGGNTGELFF.

This clone was recorded once. CDR3 coding DNA: TGTGCCAGCAGCAAAGAACCCACTACCGGGGAGCTGTTTTTT. It encodes CASSKEPTTGELFF. The V call is TRBV21-1, the J call TRBJ2-2; TRBD2 is taken as the D call from the table, unchecked against the DNA. TRBV21-1 is designated a pseudogene. CDR3 size: 14 residues.

This clone came up a few times. Here the CDR3 reads CASSLGQSVMNTEAFF. DNA for the CDR3: TGTGCCAGCAGCTTGGGACAGAGCGTCATGAACACTGAAGCTTTCTTT. The chain uses TRBV7-2 and TRBJ1-1; 7 bases are shared with TRBD1. The V segment lost 3 bases and the J segment 0 bases; nucleotides outside the gene matches: 7. The CDR3 covers 16 residues. The germline V gene has CDR1 SGHTA and CDR2 FQGNSA.

Here the CDR3 DNA reads TGTGCCAGCAGTTTATCGTGGACTAGTCCGTTCCTCGAGCAGTACTTC. Amino acids: CASSLSWTSPFLEQYF. V is TRBV27 and J is TRBJ2-7; TRBD2 agrees at 7 bases. J was trimmed by 6 bases and V by 0 bases; bases with no gene match: 11. The CDR3 extends over 16 amino acids. CDR1 and CDR2 from the germline V gene are MNHEY and SMNVEV (reference sequence).